This T cell receptor (beta chain) appears in the sequencing data of a study of blood T cell repertoires in COVID-19. Across the study: Acute and convalescent COVID-19 specimens originated in the United States, Italy and Spain. In each case, the material was cDNA or gDNA derived from T cells, B-cell-depleted T cells, or PBMCs.

CDR1 is LNHDA and CDR2 is SQIVND in the germline V gene (reference sequence). The CDR3 loop spans 17 amino acids. J lost 4 bases, V lost 3 bases, and 9 bases had no gene match. In the authors' workflow: For nucleated cells, counts were estimated from reference gene primer amplification. Profiled with immunoSEQ multiplex PCR; TCRdb holds only in-frame clones, not every one. V and J calls and clone size are given by that table; D and trimming were obtained from the DNA. The sample comprises some 260,000 clones, more than 70% of which are singletons, and 0.99% rests with the top ten. This chain joins TRBV19 and TRBJ1-2; 12 bases match TRBD1. Sequenced input: peripheral blood. This clonotype originated in a woman aged 35 to 49 who had recovered from COVID-19. The CDR3 coding sequence is TGTGCCAGTAGTATGGTCTCCGGGACAGGGGGCAGCTATGGCTACACCTTC. Translation: CASSMVSGTGGSYGYTF.